The sequence of this T cell receptor (beta chain) was determined in a study of cytotoxic CD8 clonotypes in ibrutinib-treated CLL. This clone was seen a handful of times. CDR3 length: 13 residues. V shed 1 base and J shed 5 bases, with 9 bases lying between them. The germline V gene encodes CDR1 SGHRS and CDR2 YFSETQ. Clones were read by immunoSEQ multiplex PCR, and TCRdb kept only the in-frame ones, dropping some. The sample has some 50,000 clones; 56% are singletons. This specimen was PBMCs, taken after 24 months of ibrutinib treatment. This clonotype was obtained from a human donor with chronic lymphocytic leukemia. V and J are TRBV5-1 and TRBJ2-5; D is uncertain. CDR3 nucleotides: TGCGCCAGCAGCTTGTTGGGTTTGGAGACCCAGTACTTC. Residues: CASSLLGLETQYF.